The present T cell receptor (beta chain) was sequenced within a study of OX40 agonist ivuxolimab in advanced cancers. Clones were read by immunoSEQ multiplex PCR, and TCRdb kept only the in-frame ones, dropping some. The sample lists tens of thousands of clones; about 88% were seen once. Remarks on this clone: Its matching antigen is unknown.

General observations from the study: At 0.1 to 3.0 mg/kg and by week 6, clonal expansion occurred in CD4+ and CD8+ blood T cells.

The length of the CDR3 is 15 residues. Trimming removed 5 bases at V and 6 bases at J, with 20 bases between. CDR1 and CDR2 (germline): SEHNR, FQNEAQ (reference sequence). The origin of this receptor is an adult with an advanced solid tumor such as melanoma, head and neck, liver or kidney cancer. V gene TRBV7-9 combines with J gene TRBJ2-7; weak D call: TRBD1 (5 bases). Sequenced here: CD4+ or CD8+ T cells sorted from blood, sampled in a trial of the OX40 agonist ivuxolimab. CDR3 DNA: TGTGCCAGCAGCGTTTCCCAGGGTAGGGTCTTCGAGCAGTACTTC. Its translation: CASSVSQGRVFEQYF.